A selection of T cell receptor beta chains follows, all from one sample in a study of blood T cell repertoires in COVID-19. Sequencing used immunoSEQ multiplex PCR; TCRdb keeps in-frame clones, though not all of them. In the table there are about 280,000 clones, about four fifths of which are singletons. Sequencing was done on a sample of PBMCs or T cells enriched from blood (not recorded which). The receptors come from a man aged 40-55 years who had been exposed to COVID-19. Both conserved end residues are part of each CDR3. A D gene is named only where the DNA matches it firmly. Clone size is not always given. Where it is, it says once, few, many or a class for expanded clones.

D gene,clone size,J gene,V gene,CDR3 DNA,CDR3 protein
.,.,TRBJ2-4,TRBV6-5,TGTGCCAGCAGCCTACAGGGTGCCAAAAACATTCAGTACTTC,CASSLQGAKNIQYF
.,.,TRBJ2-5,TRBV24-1,TGTGCCACCAGTGATCCCGGGACTCTAGAGACCCAGTACTTC,CATSDPGTLETQYF
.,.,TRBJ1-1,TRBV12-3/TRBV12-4,TGTGCCAGCACCATTCCCCCCCGCGGGGCTTTCTTT,CASTIPPRGAFF
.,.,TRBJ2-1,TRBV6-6,TGTGCCAGCAGTTTCGGGACAGAGCAGTTCTTC,CASSFGTEQFF
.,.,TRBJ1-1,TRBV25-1,TGTGCCAGCAGATCAGTTGAAATGAACACTGAAGCTTTCTTT,CASRSVEMNTEAFF
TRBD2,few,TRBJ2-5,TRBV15,TGTGCCACCAGCAGCCTAGCGGGAAAACAAGAGACCCAGTACTTC,CATSSLAGKQETQYF
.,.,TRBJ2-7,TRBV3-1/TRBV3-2,TGTGCCAGCAGCCCAAGCGGCCGGCCCAACGCCTACGAGCAGTACTTC,CASSPSGRPNAYEQYF
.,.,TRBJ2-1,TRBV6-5,TGTGCCAGTCTTAAACTAGGGGGGGAACTAGAGCAGTTCTTC,CASLKLGGELEQFF
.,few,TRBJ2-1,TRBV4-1,TGCGCCAGCAGCCAAGATGTTGGCTTCAATGAGCAGTTCTTC,CASSQDVGFNEQFF
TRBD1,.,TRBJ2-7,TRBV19,TGTGCCAGTAGTAGGGGGACAGTTGATACCTACGAGCAGTACTTC,CASSRGTVDTYEQYF
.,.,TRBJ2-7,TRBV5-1,TGCGCCAGCAGCCTACAGACAGACTACGAGCAGTACTTC,CASSLQTDYEQYF
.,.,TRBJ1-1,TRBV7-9,TGTGCCAGCAGCTCATCAATGAACACTGAAGCTTTCTTT,CASSSSMNTEAFF
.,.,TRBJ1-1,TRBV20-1,TGCAGTGCCAGGAACTCTGAAGCTTTCTTT,CSARNSEAFF
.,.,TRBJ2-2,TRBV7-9,TGTGCCAGCAGCCCTACGGTCCGACTAACGACCGGGGAGCTGTTTTTT,CASSPTVRLTTGELFF
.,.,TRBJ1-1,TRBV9,TGTGCCAGCAGCTCCAAGGGGTTGAACACTGAAGCTTTCTTT,CASSSKGLNTEAFF
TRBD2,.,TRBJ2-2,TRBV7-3,TGTGCCAGCAGCTTAAGGCATAGCGGGAGCCAGCTCGGGGAGCTGTTTTTT,CASSLRHSGSQLGELFF
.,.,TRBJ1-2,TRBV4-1,TGCGCCAGCAGCCAAGATAGGGGGTTCTATGGCTACACCTTC,CASSQDRGFYGYTF
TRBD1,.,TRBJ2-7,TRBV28,TGTGCCAGCAGTCCTGGGGACAGGGAGTACGAGCAGTACTTC,CASSPGDREYEQYF
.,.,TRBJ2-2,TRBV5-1,TGCGCCAGCAGCCGACAGGTTGGGGACACCGGGGAGCTGTTTTTT,CASSRQVGDTGELFF
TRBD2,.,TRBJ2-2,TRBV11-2,TGTGCCAGCAGCTTAACGGGACTAGCGGGAGACACCGGGGAGCTGTTTTTT,CASSLTGLAGDTGELFF
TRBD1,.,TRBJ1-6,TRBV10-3,TGTGCCATCAGTGTACGTCAGGGGGCGCGAGGTGGTTCACCCCTCCACTTT,CAISVRQGARGGSPLHF
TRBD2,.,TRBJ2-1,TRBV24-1,TGTGCCACCAGTGACCGGACTAGGTCCAATGAGCAGTTCTTC,CATSDRTRSNEQFF
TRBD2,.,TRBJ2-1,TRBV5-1,TGCGCCAGCAGCTTGCGGGAGGATATATACAATGAGCAGTTCTTC,CASSLREDIYNEQFF
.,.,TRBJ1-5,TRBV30,TGTGCCTGGACGGCGGGGGTTTATGGAAATCAGCCCCAGCATTTT,CAWTAGVYGNQPQHF
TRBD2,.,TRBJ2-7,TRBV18,TGTGCCAGCTCACCACCGGGACTAGCGGCCTACGAGCAGTACTTC,CASSPPGLAAYEQYF
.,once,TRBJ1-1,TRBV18,TGTGCCAGCTCACCAGTGGGCAGCTATAACACTGAAGCTTTCTTT,CASSPVGSYNTEAFF
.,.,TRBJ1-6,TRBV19,TGTGCCAGTACATCTTCGAGCTCCTATAATTCACCCCTCCACTTT,CASTSSSSYNSPLHF
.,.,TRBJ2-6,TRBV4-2,TGTGCCAGCAGCTCCGGTTTTAGGGGCTCTGGGGCCAACGTCCTGACTTTC,CASSSGFRGSGANVLTF
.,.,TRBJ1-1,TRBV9,TGTGCCAGCAGCGTTGGGGGCCGGAACACTGAAGCTTTCTTT,CASSVGGRNTEAFF
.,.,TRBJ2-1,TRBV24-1,TGTGCCACCAGTGACCGCGACAGTTCCTACAATGAGCAGTTCTTC,CATSDRDSSYNEQFF
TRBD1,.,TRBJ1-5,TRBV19,TGTGCCAGTAGTATATTTAAGGGGGCCAATCAGCCCCAGCATTTT,CASSIFKGANQPQHF
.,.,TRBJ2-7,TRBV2,TGTGCCAGCAGTGTAGGGCAGGGCGTCCACTCCAGATATTACGAGCAGTACTTC,CASSVGQGVHSRYYEQYF
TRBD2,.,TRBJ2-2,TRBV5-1,TGCGCCAGCAGCCGCGGGACGACTAGCGGCGCTTGGGGGGACACCGGGGAGCTGTTTTTT,CASSRGTTSGAWGDTGELFF
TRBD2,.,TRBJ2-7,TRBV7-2,TGTGCCAGCAGCTTAGGGGGGCTAGCGGGAGTGATCGAGCAGTACTTC,CASSLGGLAGVIEQYF
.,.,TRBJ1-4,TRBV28,TGTGCCAGCAGTTTGGGACTGATTAATGAAAAACTGTTTTTT,CASSLGLINEKLFF